This TCR beta chain was profiled in a study of CD8+ T cells in alopecia areata. Study-wide points: Relative to mice, TCR sharing across patients was less clear, a difference possibly HLA-related. Sequencing of scalp samples also captures resident alphabeta T cells of normal skin. Scalp lesions, especially in alopecia totalis/universalis, had higher clonality than normal scalp.

Of note for this clone: The antigen is unknown.

Germline lookup yields CDR1 MGHDK and CDR2 SYGVNS. The CDR3 runs to 15 residues. V was pared by 1 base and J by 4 bases, with 5 bases of the junction left unmatched. T lymphocytes (CD4+ and CD8+) were sorted from PBMCs. It was cDNA, reverse transcribed from extracted RNA, that served as the sequencing template. Clones were sequenced by immunoSEQ multiplex PCR, and TCRdb holds only the in-frame ones, with some missing. Of about 110,000 clones in the sample, roughly 60% are singletons; the top ten hold 20% to 25%. The sequence was collected from a human donor in good health. The V gene is TRBV25-1, the J gene TRBJ2-5; 8 bases map to TRBD2. Material for sequencing was CD8+ T cells sorted from blood. The CDR3 DNA follows: TGTGCCAGCAGTGAATCCAACGGGGGGGGAGAGACCCAGTACTTC. Its translation: CASSESNGGGETQYF.